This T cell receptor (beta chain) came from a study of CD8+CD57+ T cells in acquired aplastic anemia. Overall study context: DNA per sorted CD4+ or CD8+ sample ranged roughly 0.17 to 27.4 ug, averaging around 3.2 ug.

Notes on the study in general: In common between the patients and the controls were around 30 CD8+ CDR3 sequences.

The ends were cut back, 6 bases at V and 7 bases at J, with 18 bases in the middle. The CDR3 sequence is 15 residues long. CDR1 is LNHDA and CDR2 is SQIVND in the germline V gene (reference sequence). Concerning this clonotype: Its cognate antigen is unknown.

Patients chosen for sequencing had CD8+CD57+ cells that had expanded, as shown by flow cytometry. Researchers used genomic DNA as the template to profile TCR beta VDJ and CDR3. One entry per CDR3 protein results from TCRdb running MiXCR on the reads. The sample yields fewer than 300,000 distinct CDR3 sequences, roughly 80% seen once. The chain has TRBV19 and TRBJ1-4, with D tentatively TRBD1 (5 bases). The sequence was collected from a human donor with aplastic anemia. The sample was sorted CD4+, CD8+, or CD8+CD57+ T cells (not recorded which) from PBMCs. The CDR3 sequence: CASSPGKGRGEKLFF. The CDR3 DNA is TGTGCCAGTAGCCCTGGCAAGGGGCGCGGTGAAAAACTGTTTTTT.